This paragraph reports one T cell receptor (beta chain). The data derive from a study of lymphopenia after photon versus proton radiotherapy. Some clones are missing from TCRdb's copy, which holds only in-frame ones; the method was immunoSEQ multiplex PCR. The sample holds 150,000 to 200,000 clones, approximately 90% seen once. From germline, CDR1 is GTSNPN and CDR2 SVGIG (reference sequence). This CDR3 is 13 amino acids long. The receptor was isolated from a man between 45 and 60 years old with gastric cancer. This specimen was peripheral blood, taken from a patient treated with photon-based radiotherapy. J is TRBJ2-5 and V is TRBV30; D might be TRBD1 (7 bases). The CDR3 spells CARRDSKLETQYF. As DNA, the CDR3 is TGTGCACGGAGGGACAGCAAATTAGAGACCCAGTACTTC.